A single sample gave rise to the 3 T cell receptor beta chains below, sequenced in a study of blood T cell repertoires in COVID-19. Assay: immunoSEQ multiplex PCR; the TCRdb copy retains only in-frame clones and omits some. This sample has 200,000 to 250,000 clones, with about 84% found just once. The sample taken for sequencing was peripheral blood. These receptors originate from a woman of 80 years or more with COVID-19, enrolled during active disease.

The chain carries TRBV19 and TRBJ1-2; D may be TRBD1 (5 bases). CDR1 and CDR2 from the germline V gene are LNHDA and SQIVND (reference sequence). Trimming cost V 11 bases and J 8 bases, with 33 bases left between them. The CDR3 is 17 residues long. The CDR3 region has the DNA TGTGCCGTTTCAGAGGCGCCCGGGACTAGGTCATCGAGGGGCTACACCTTC. It yields the protein CAVSEAPGTRSSRGYTF.

This clone was seen more than once but under ten times. The CDR3 here is CASSPTGRSPLHF. The CDR3 region has the DNA TGTGCCAGCAGCCCGACAGGTCGATCACCCCTCCACTTT. The chain employs TRBV6-5 and TRBJ1-6; weak D call: TRBD1 (6 bases). The CDR3 runs 13 residues. V was shortened by 6 bases and J by 10 bases, with 13 bases between the two germline ends. Germline assignment: CDR1 MNHEY and CDR2 SVGAGI.

This clone was recorded once. The gene calls are TRBV6-6 and TRBJ2-1, with 9 bases aligning to TRBD2. Germline loops: CDR1 MNHNY, CDR2 SVGAGI (reference sequence). V gave up 1 base and J gave up 7 bases; unmatched junction bases: 8. The CDR3 is made up of 16 amino acids. CDR3 amino acids: CASSYLAGARSNEQFF. Written as DNA, the CDR3 is TGTGCCAGCAGTTACTTAGCGGGGGCCCGCTCTAATGAGCAGTTCTTC.